This T cell receptor beta chain was retrieved from a study of blood T cell repertoires in COVID-19. Study-level background: COVID-19 samples, acute and convalescent, were from the United States, Italy and Spain.

Individuals drawn from about 26 US areas were roughly 18 to 89 years old. Researchers sorted participants into cohorts using their self-reported clinical history. Recovered status applied to Cohort 3 donors who had two consecutive negative PCRs. It also applied to those with clearance or with symptom resolution. Profiling relied on immunoSEQ multiplex PCR, and the TCRdb table lists in-frame clones only, not all of them. The sample yields about 300,000 clones, 85% to 90% seen once. V was pared by 4 bases and J by 0 bases, with 10 bases between. Per the germline V gene, CDR1 is SGDLS and CDR2 is YYNGEE. This CDR3 is built from 14 residues. This clone was counted a few times.

This chain uses TRBV9 with TRBJ1-1; possible D gene TRBD1, 6 bases. The origin of this receptor is a woman aged 18 to 35 who had recovered from COVID-19. The material sequenced was PBMCs or T cells enriched from blood (not recorded which). In nucleotides, the CDR3 is TGTGCCAGCAGCTCGGACAGTCTGAACACTGAAGCTTTCTTT. Its translation is CASSSDSLNTEAFF.